This T cell receptor beta chain appears in the sequencing data of a study of T cells after yellow fever vaccination. Germline CDR1 reads SGHDT; CDR2 reads YYEEEE. Trimming removed 4 bases from V and 2 bases from J; junction bases left unmatched: 2. The CDR3 runs to 15 residues. TCRdb redid the calling of the 5' RACE reads with MiXCR, one entry per CDR3 protein. Of about 300,000 distinct CDR3 sequences listed, 6.8% are singletons. In this sample, this clonotype turned up many times. V and J are TRBV5-6 and TRBJ2-7; 14 nucleotides line up with TRBD2. This receptor was identified in a young man who received the YFV17D yellow fever vaccine. The sequencing used PBMCs, collected roughly 47 days after the first yellow fever vaccination. CDR3 amino acids: CASSRLAGGTYEQYF. The CDR3 DNA follows: TGTGCCAGCAGCCGACTAGCGGGGGGGACCTACGAGCAGTACTTC.